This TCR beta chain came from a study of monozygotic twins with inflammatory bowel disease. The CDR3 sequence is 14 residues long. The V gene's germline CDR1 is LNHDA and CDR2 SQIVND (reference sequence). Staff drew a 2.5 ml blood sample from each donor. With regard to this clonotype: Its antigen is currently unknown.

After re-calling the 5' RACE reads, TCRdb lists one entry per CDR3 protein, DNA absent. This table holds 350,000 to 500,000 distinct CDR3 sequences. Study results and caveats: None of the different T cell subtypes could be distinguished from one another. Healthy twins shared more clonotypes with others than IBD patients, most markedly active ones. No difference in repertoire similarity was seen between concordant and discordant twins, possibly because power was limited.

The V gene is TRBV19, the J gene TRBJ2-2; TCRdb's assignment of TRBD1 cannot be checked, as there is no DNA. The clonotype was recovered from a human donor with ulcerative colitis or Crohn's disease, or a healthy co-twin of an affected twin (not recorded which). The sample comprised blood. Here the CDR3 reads CASSYAPGTGELFF.